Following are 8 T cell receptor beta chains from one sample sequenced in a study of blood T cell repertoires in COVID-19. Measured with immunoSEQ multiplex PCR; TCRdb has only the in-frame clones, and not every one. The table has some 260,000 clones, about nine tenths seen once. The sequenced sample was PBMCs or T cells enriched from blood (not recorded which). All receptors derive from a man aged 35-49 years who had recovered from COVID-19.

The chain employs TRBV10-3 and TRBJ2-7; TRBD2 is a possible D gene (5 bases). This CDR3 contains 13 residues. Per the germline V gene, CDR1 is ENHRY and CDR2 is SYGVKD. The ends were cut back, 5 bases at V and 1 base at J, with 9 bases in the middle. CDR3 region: CAISTLGSYEQYF. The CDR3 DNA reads TGTGCCATCAGTACACTAGGGTCCTACGAGCAGTACTTC.

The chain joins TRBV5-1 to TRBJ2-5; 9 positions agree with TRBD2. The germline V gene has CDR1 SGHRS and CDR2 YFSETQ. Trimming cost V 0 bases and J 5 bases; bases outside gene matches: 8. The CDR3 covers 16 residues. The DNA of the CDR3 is TGCGCCAGCAGCTTGGTCCCTAGCGGGGTAGGGGAGACCCAGTACTTC. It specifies CASSLVPSGVGETQYF.

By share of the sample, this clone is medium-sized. The chain's CDR3 is CASSSLWGGEGYTF. The CDR3 DNA reads TGTGCCAGCAGCTCCCTTTGGGGGGGTGAAGGCTACACCTTC. This chain uses TRBV7-2 with TRBJ1-2, with TRBD1 as a possible D gene (5 bases). Trimming shortened V by 4 bases and J by 8 bases, and 17 bases separated the two germline ends. The CDR3 is 14 amino acids. Germline loops: CDR1 SGHTA, CDR2 FQGNSA.

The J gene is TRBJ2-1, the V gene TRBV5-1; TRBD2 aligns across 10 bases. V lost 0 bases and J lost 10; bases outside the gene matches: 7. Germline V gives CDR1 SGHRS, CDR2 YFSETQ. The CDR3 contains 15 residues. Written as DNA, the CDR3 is TGCGCCAGCAGCTTGGCGGCTAGCGGGGGCCTCGAGCAGTTCTTC. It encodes CASSLAASGGLEQFF.

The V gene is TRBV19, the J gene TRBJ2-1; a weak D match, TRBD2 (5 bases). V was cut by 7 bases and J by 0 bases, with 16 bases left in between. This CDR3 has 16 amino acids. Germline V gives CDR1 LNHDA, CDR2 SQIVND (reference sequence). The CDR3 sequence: CASTTGPGGSYNEQFF. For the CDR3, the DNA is TGTGCCAGTACCACCGGCCCAGGAGGCTCCTACAATGAGCAGTTCTTC.

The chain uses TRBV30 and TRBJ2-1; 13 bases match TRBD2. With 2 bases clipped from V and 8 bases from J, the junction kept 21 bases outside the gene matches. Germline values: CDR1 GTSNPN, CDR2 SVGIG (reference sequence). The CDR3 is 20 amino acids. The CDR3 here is CAWSKYPGLAGELNGDEQFF. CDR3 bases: TGTGCCTGGAGTAAATACCCCGGACTAGCGGGAGAATTGAATGGGGATGAGCAGTTCTTC. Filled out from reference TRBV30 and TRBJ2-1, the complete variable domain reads SQTIHQWPATLVQPVGSPLSLECTVEGTSNPNLYWYRQAAGRGLQLLFYSVGIGQISSEVPQNLSASRPQDRQFILSSKKLLLSDSGFYLCAWSKYPGLAGELNGDEQFFGPGTRLTVL.

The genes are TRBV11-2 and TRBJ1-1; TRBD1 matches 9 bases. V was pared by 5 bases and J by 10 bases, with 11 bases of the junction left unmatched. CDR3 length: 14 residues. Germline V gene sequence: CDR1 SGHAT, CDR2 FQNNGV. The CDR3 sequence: CASSPTDRGGPAFF. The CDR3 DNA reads TGTGCCAGCAGCCCGACGGACAGGGGAGGGCCAGCTTTCTTT.

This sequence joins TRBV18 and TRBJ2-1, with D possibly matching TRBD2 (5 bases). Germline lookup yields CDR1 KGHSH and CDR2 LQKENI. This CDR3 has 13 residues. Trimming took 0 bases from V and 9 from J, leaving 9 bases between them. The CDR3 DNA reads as TGTGCCAGCTCACCACCGAATGGAGGTGAGCAGTTCTTC. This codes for CASSPPNGGEQFF.